This T cell receptor (beta chain) was documented in a study of T cell repertoires in cytomegalovirus infection. Study-wide context: Indications came from public TCR beta signatures; they pointed to CMV infection and to a matching HLA type.

This clonotype was seen many times. What it recognizes is unknown. The germline V gene encodes CDR1 SGHNT and CDR2 YYREEE (reference sequence). The CDR3 runs to 13 residues. V shed 0 bases and J shed 5 bases, with 8 bases lying between them. Findings and limits, study-wide: Summed public TCR beta family frequency identified CMV carriers bearing the relevant HLA. Dominating the ex vivo response were TCR beta clonotypes that were CMV-specific and HLA-C-restricted.

TCRdb itself ran the reads through MiXCR, one entry per CDR3 protein. The profile shows under 150,000 distinct CDR3 sequences, approximately 9.2% of them singletons. The sequenced sample consisted of PBMCs. V and J are TRBV5-4 and TRBJ2-5; D not resolved. This clonotype was sampled from a human donor in good health (CMV status not recorded). Some clones in this sample may be carry-over from other donors' samples. The chain's CDR3 is CASSLDQLETQYF. CDR3 sequence (DNA): TGTGCCAGCAGCTTGGACCAGTTGGAGACCCAGTACTTC.